The 21 T cell receptor beta chains in this list originate from one sample, sequenced in a study of regulatory T cells in long-lasting Graves disease (dated by TCRdb to about 2021). According to the study, the label for this sample's time point signals: persistent/refractory GD, antithyroid drugs over 5 years with positive TRAb. For both TCR sequencing and RNA sequencing, RNA was extracted from PBMCs in TRIzol. The protocol used for the library was multiplex PCR. TCRdb records Illumina HiSeq 4000 as the sequencer. To build TCR beta libraries, CDR3 regions were amplified by Arm-PCR using iRepertoire HTBI primers. TCRdb reprocessed the public reads (quality trimming at Q25 with fastp, clone calling with MiXCR) and kept in-frame beta chains. Identical CDR3 protein sequences are pooled into one entry, listed with their most common genes and DNA. This sample is represented by 400,000 or so distinct CDR3 sequences; roughly a quarter of them were singletons. The top ten constitute about a quarter of the sample.

The sample here was peripheral blood mononuclear cells (PBMCs), taken when the disease was refractory, from a patient treated with antithyroid drugs. Receptor source: a female donor with Graves disease.

In this sample, this clonotype turned up a few times. This chain connects TRBV27 to TRBJ2-7; 9 bases agree with TRBD1. The CDR3 is 15 residues long. The J segment lost 6 bases and the V segment lost 6 bases, leaving 12 bases of the junction unmatched. The germline CDR1 and CDR2 sequences are MNHEY and SMNVEV (reference sequence). CDR3 in amino acids: CASRRAGTGSSEQYF. Here the CDR3 DNA reads TGTGCCAGCAGACGTGCTGGGACAGGGTCTAGCGAGCAGTACTTC.

This chain uses TRBV29-1 with TRBJ2-2, with a weak D call TRBD1 (6 bases). The CDR3 covers 13 residues. The V gene's germline CDR1 is SQVTM and CDR2 ANQGSEA. Trimming cost V 6 bases and J 0 bases, with 8 bases left between them. This CDR3 is CSVGQTNTGELFF. The CDR3 DNA reads as TGCAGCGTAGGACAGACGAACACCGGGGAGCTGTTTTTT.

The chain links TRBV6-1 to TRBJ1-1; no definite D call. The CDR3 consists of 13 residues. Germline assignment: CDR1 MNHNS and CDR2 SASEGT. Between the trimmed V and J ends, which lost 6 bases and 1 base, there was a span of 9 bases. DNA of the CDR3: TGTGCCAGCAGAATAGCGGAGAACACTGAAGCTTTCTTT. Its translation: CASRIAENTEAFF.

Ten or more counts support this clonotype. The rearrangement links TRBV28 to TRBJ1-6; 12 bases line up with TRBD1. This CDR3 is 16 amino acids long. Trimming at V came to 5 bases and at J to 8 bases, leaving 7 bases not matched to a gene. Germline V gene data show CDR1 as MDHEN and CDR2 as SYDVKM. The CDR3 loop reads CASSIPGQGADSPLHF. Written as DNA, the CDR3 is TGTGCCAGCAGTATCCCGGGACAGGGGGCTGATTCACCCCTCCACTTT. Full variable domain (outside the CDR3, taken from reference TRBV28 and TRBJ1-6): DVKVTQSSRYLVKRTGEKVFLECVQDMDHENMFWYRQDPGLGLRLIYFSYDVKMKEKGDIPEGYSVSREKKERFSLILESASTNQTSMYLCASSIPGQGADSPLHFGNGTRLTVT.

This clonotype was counted between two and nine times. The chain is built from TRBV20-1 and TRBJ2-1; TRBD2 matches at 12 bases. The CDR3 spans 19 residues. Germline V gene lookup returns CDR1 DFQATT and CDR2 SNEGSKA (reference sequence). J lost 3 bases, V lost 0 bases, and 12 bases had no gene match. CDR3 residues: CSARDLPGLAGGNYNEQFF. CDR3 DNA sequence: TGCAGTGCTAGAGACCTCCCGGGACTAGCGGGTGGTAACTACAATGAGCAGTTCTTC.

The chain couples TRBV20-1 to TRBJ2-7; perhaps D is TRBD1 or TRBD2 (7 bases each). The CDR3 is 15 residues long. V was pared by 3 bases and J by 2 bases, with 17 bases between. Germline V gene lookup returns CDR1 DFQATT and CDR2 SNEGSKA (reference sequence). The CDR3 region is CSASRGRGLAYEQYF. CDR3 in DNA: TGCAGTGCTAGCCGGGGGAGGGGGCTCGCCTACGAGCAGTACTTC.

This clonotype was counted only a few times. The chain recombines TRBV14 with TRBJ1-6; D perhaps matches TRBD1 (5 bases). Germline assignment: CDR1 SGHDN and CDR2 FVKESK. V gave up 4 bases and J gave up 6 bases, with 16 bases separating them. The CDR3 is 16 amino acids. The CDR3 DNA sequence: TGTGCCAGCAGCCCTCAAGGCAGGGTGTCTAATTCACCCCTCCACTTT. Its translation: CASSPQGRVSNSPLHF. The entire variable domain, with the rest obtained from reference TRBV14 and TRBJ1-6, is as follows: EAGVTQFPSHSVIEKGQTVTLRCDPISGHDNLYWYRRVMGKEIKFLLHFVKESKQDESGMPNNRFLAERTGGTYSTLKVQPAELEDSGVYFCASSPQGRVSNSPLHFGNGTRLTVT.

In the case of this clonotype: The junction does not match germline at one end; this may be a read error. This chain joins TRBV6-1 and TRBJ2-2; 11 positions match TRBD1. CDR1 and CDR2 from the germline V gene are MNHNS and SASEGT. The CDR3 is 20 residues long. In DNA, the CDR3 is TGTGCCAGCAGTACCCCCAGGGACAGGGGGTTCTCCGGGGGTTCCGGGGAGCCGTTTTTT. Amino acids: CASSTPRDRGFSGGSGEPFF.

This clonotype was counted ten times or more. This chain joins TRBV5-1 and TRBJ1-4; weak D call: TRBD1 (5 bases). V lost 2 bases to trimming and J lost 7 bases, with 15 bases between them. Germline CDR1 and CDR2: SGHRS and YFSETQ. The CDR3 sequence is 15 residues long. The CDR3 loop reads CASSFVGATGEKLFF. The CDR3 region has the DNA TGCGCCAGCAGCTTCGTCGGGGCTACTGGTGAAAAACTGTTTTTT.

The rearrangement links TRBV30 to TRBJ2-1; 11 nucleotides line up with TRBD2. The CDR3 totals 16 residues. After removal of 2 bases from V and 6 bases from J, the junction contained 9 bases not matched to a gene. Germline lookup yields CDR1 GTSNPN and CDR2 SVGIG (reference sequence). CDR3 sequence: CAWSRARSGRGNEQFF. The CDR3, as DNA: TGTGCCTGGAGTCGGGCCCGTAGCGGGAGGGGCAATGAGCAGTTCTTC.

The chain is built from TRBV29-1 and TRBJ1-4, with TRBD1 identical over 9 bases. The V segment lost 4 bases and the J segment 2 bases; nucleotides outside the gene matches: 8. This CDR3 contains 16 residues. The V gene's germline CDR1 is SQVTM and CDR2 ANQGSEA. CDR3 in DNA: TGCAGCGTTGGGGAAGGACAGGGGTTGACTAATGAAAAACTGTTTTTT. Protein product: CSVGEGQGLTNEKLFF.

The V and J genes are TRBV5-1 and TRBJ1-1; perhaps TRBD1 as D (5 bases). The CDR3 spans 17 residues. CDR1 is SGHRS, CDR2 YFSETQ, per germline. The V end was cut by 3 bases, the J end by 1 base, with 19 bases between. The DNA of the CDR3 is TGCGCCAGCAGCTATGACAGATTGGTGAGGGGGAACACTGAAGCTTTCTTT. Its protein product is CASSYDRLVRGNTEAFF.

The J gene is TRBJ1-5, the V gene TRBV27; TRBD1 might be the D (5 bases). V lost 4 bases to trimming and J lost 0 bases, with 10 bases between them. The CDR3 has 15 amino acids. Germline V gene data show CDR1 as MNHEY and CDR2 as SMNVEV (reference sequence). CDR3 nucleotides: TGTGCCAGCAGTTCACGACAGAATAGCAATCAGCCCCAGCATTTT. Protein sequence: CASSSRQNSNQPQHF.

The V gene is TRBV30, the J gene TRBJ2-7, with TRBD2 as a possible D gene (6 bases). The CDR3 covers 12 residues. In germline, CDR1 is GTSNPN, CDR2 SVGIG (reference sequence). The V gene lost 3 bases and the J gene lost 3 bases, with 9 bases spanning the gap. CDR3 sequence: CAWSPSDYEQYF. In DNA, the CDR3 is TGTGCCTGGAGCCCTAGCGACTACGAGCAGTACTTC.

The genes are TRBV20-1 and TRBJ1-1; D is uncertain. The CDR3 loop spans 15 amino acids. The V end was cut by 0 bases, the J end by 4 bases, with 15 bases between. The germline gives CDR1 DFQATT, CDR2 SNEGSKA (reference sequence). The CDR3 DNA reads as TGCAGTGCTAGAGATCAGACCCCTTTGGGCACTGAAGCTTTCTTT. Its translation is CSARDQTPLGTEAFF.

This clonotype showed up just a few times. The chain has TRBV11-2 and TRBJ2-5; D tentatively reads TRBD1 or TRBD2 (5 bases each). Germline lookup yields CDR1 SGHAT and CDR2 FQNNGV. V was trimmed by 4 bases and J by 11 bases, leaving 11 bases between them. This CDR3 contains 11 residues. CDR3 DNA: TGTGCCAGCAGCTCAAAGGGACGTCAGTACTTC. Its translation is CASSSKGRQYF.

A few counts support this clonotype. This rearrangement joins TRBV28 to TRBJ2-7; 11 positions match TRBD2. Trimming at V came to 2 bases and at J to 7 bases, leaving 10 bases not matched to a gene. CDR1 is MDHEN, CDR2 SYDVKM, per germline. This CDR3 has 16 residues. CDR3 sequence: CASSLGGTSGGGEQYF. The CDR3 coding sequence is TGTGCCAGCAGTTTAGGGGGAACTAGCGGGGGAGGGGAGCAGTACTTC.

The rearrangement joins TRBV29-1 to TRBJ2-7, with D perhaps matching TRBD2 (6 bases). The CDR3 is made up of 13 amino acids. The ends were cut back, 4 bases at V and 6 bases at J, with 16 bases in the middle. The germline gives CDR1 SQVTM, CDR2 ANQGSEA. The CDR3 DNA follows: TGCAGCGTTGGGGACTCCCTGGGGTCCGAGCAGTACTTC. It yields the protein CSVGDSLGSEQYF.

This clonotype was seen a handful of times. This sequence joins TRBV10-1 and TRBJ1-3; no clear D. Trimming left V 4 bases short and J 8 bases short, with 12 bases between. The CDR3 totals 13 residues. Germline V lookup: CDR1 WNHNN, CDR2 SYGVQD (reference sequence). CDR3 amino acids: CASSGTSVDTIYF. For the CDR3, the DNA is TGCGCCAGCAGTGGGACGTCGGTGGACACCATATATTTT.

The rearrangement links TRBV14 to TRBJ1-1; maybe TRBD1 (5 bases). Looked up from germline, CDR1 is SGHDN and CDR2 is FVKESK. V was cut by 8 bases and J by 5 bases, with 24 bases left in between. This CDR3 region has 16 residues. CDR3 coding DNA: TGTGCCAGCGCGTCGAGAAGGGACCCCCGGAGGACTGAAGCTTTCTTT. Protein product: CASASRRDPRRTEAFF.

The genes are TRBV28 and TRBJ2-3, with 12 bases aligning to TRBD2. The CDR3 covers 16 residues. J was trimmed by 1 base and V by 4 bases; bases with no gene match: 3. Germline CDR1 is MDHEN and CDR2 is SYDVKM. The DNA for the CDR3 is TGTGCCAGCAGTTCCCTAGCGGGAGGGCGCACAGATACGCAGTATTTT. It specifies CASSSLAGGRTDTQYF.